Each of the 5 T cell receptor beta chains below was sequenced from the same sample in a study of PD-L1 blockade in urothelial cancer (TCRdb year 2017). The meaning of the sample's time point label: peripheral blood 6 weeks after treatment start. The library was generated by the immunoSEQ multiplex PCR assay. Imported from immuneACCESS, the table was reduced by TCRdb to in-frame sequences with V and J called. These copies leave out some clones; in studies compared against another copy, an unresolved V gene accounts for under half, and the cause of the remainder is not known. A total of some 110,000 clones appear in this sample, approximately 90% of them only once. The ten top clones hold 3.5% to 4.5% of the sample. The starting material was PBMCs, obtained around atezolizumab (anti-PD-L1) treatment. These receptor sequences come from a man aged 55-75 years with urothelial cancer.

The rearrangement uses TRBV30 and TRBJ1-4, with TRBD1 as a possible D gene (5 bases). The CDR3 is 15 amino acids. Germline lookup yields CDR1 GTSNPN and CDR2 SVGIG (reference sequence). The germline V and J ends were trimmed by 3 bases and 3 bases, with 14 bases remaining between them. The CDR3 here is CAWRPGGTSNEKLFF. The CDR3 bases are TGTGCCTGGAGACCCGGGGGGACGTCTAATGAAAAACTGTTTTTT.

This sequence joins TRBV7-2 and TRBJ1-5; 9 bases agree with TRBD1. V shed 5 bases, J shed 2 bases, and the junction held 4 bases outside the gene matches. Germline assignment: CDR1 SGHTA and CDR2 FQGNSA. The CDR3 runs 15 residues. The CDR3 spells CASSPWTGGNQPQHF. Written as DNA, the CDR3 is TGTGCCAGCAGCCCTTGGACAGGGGGCAATCAGCCCCAGCATTTT.

This clone occurred once. The DNA of the CDR3 is TGTGCCAGTAATAGCGGGAGCCCGTACAATGAGCAGTTCTTC. Translated: CASNSGSPYNEQFF. This chain connects TRBV2 to TRBJ2-1; the match to TRBD2 covers 9 bases. Trimming removed 9 bases from V and 4 bases from J; junction bases left unmatched: 7. There are 14 residues in the CDR3. Germline V CDR1 and CDR2: SNHLY, FYNNEI.

The chain links TRBV9 to TRBJ1-2, with 9 bases that match TRBD1. The CDR3 is 15 amino acids. Trimming cost V 4 bases and J 1 base; bases outside gene matches: 5. Germline V lookup: CDR1 SGDLS, CDR2 YYNGEE. The CDR3 nucleotides are TGTGCCAGCAGCTCACGGACAGGGGATAACTATGGCTACACCTTC. Translated: CASSSRTGDNYGYTF.

V gene TRBV5-1 combines with J gene TRBJ2-1, with TRBD1 matching 8 bases. The germline V gene has CDR1 SGHRS and CDR2 YFSETQ. This CDR3 has 12 residues. Losses at the gene ends were 4 bases for V and 15 bases for J; bases not matched to a gene: 9. The chain's CDR3 is CASSQPGQVGFF. The CDR3 DNA reads TGCGCCAGCAGCCAACCGGGACAGGTCGGGTTCTTC.